Listed here are 30 T cell receptor beta chains from one sample, sequenced in a study of early T cells in non-severe SARS-CoV-2 infection. TCRdb re-derived calls from the 5' RACE reads in MiXCR, one entry per CDR3 protein. The table has under 50,000 distinct CDR3 sequences, over 5% seen once. The sample comprised whole blood. The receptors derive from an adult who was a healthcare worker with PCR-confirmed SARS-CoV-2 infection or an uninfected control (not recorded which).

V gene TRBV5-1 combines with J gene TRBJ2-3; unclear D gene. Per the germline V gene, CDR1 is SGHRS and CDR2 is YFSETQ. The CDR3 is 14 amino acids. The V end lost 6 bases, the J end lost 4 bases, and 15 bases lay between the germline ends. The CDR3, as DNA: TGCGCCAGCAAAGAGACTCCCAACCCAGATACGCAGTATTTT. This sequence encodes CASKETPNPDTQYF.

This clonotype was detected ten times or more. The chain employs TRBV5-5 and TRBJ1-4, with D hard to call. CDR1 and CDR2 (germline): SGHKS, YYEKEE (reference sequence). V lost 2 bases to trimming and J lost 8 bases, with 13 bases between them. This CDR3 contains 14 residues. The CDR3 sequence: CASSLSGGREKLFF. The CDR3 coding sequence is TGTGCCAGCAGCTTATCGGGAGGAAGGGAAAAACTGTTTTTT. Supplemented by reference TRBV5-5 and TRBJ1-4, the full variable domain reads DAGVTQSPTHLIKTRGQQVTLRCSPISGHKSVSWYQQVLGQGPQFIFQYYEKEERGRGNFPDRFSARQFPNYSSELNVNALLLGDSALYLCASSLSGGREKLFFGSGTQLSVL.

The sample holds many counts of this clonotype. The gene calls are TRBV2 and TRBJ1-1; no definite D call. The CDR3 length is 13 residues. Germline V gene lookup returns CDR1 SNHLY and CDR2 FYNNEI. V shed 3 bases and J shed 7 bases, with 12 bases lying between them. The CDR3: CASSEGRKIEAFF. CDR3 bases: TGTGCCAGCAGTGAGGGCAGAAAAATTGAAGCTTTCTTT.

This clonotype has just a few counts. This sequence joins TRBV6-2 or TRBV6-3 and TRBJ1-1; weak D call: TRBD1 (6 bases). Germline V gene data show CDR1 as MNHEY and CDR2 as SVGEGT. CDR3 size: 15 residues. V lost 8 bases and J 4 bases, leaving 20 bases between the germline ends. The CDR3, as DNA: TGTGCCAGCGCCCGGGCCAGGGGCCTGAGCACTGAAGCTTTCTTT. Its protein product is CASARARGLSTEAFF.

The rearrangement uses TRBV4-3 and TRBJ1-2; D might be TRBD1 (5 bases). The CDR3 extends over 15 amino acids. The V end lost 1 base, the J end lost 7 bases, and 16 bases lay between the germline ends. Germline V CDR1 and CDR2: LGHNA, YSLEER. For the CDR3, the DNA is TGCGCCAGCAGCCAAGGGGCCGCCGACAGTCTTGGCTACACCTTC. Translation: CASSQGAADSLGYTF.

The chain uses TRBV12-3 or TRBV12-4 and TRBJ1-2, with unresolved D. This CDR3 contains 13 residues. V was cut by 3 bases and J by 0 bases, with 5 bases left in between. CDR3 loop: CASSLEPNYGYTF. CDR3 in DNA: TGTGCCAGCAGTTTGGAGCCTAACTATGGCTACACCTTC.

Comment on this clonotype: This may stem from a read error, because a much larger clone lies one nucleotide away. The chain links TRBV27 to TRBJ1-1; unclear D gene. Trimming shortened V by 3 bases and J by 5 bases, and 4 bases separated the two germline ends. Germline V gene data show CDR1 as MNHEY and CDR2 as SMNVEV (reference sequence). There are 11 residues in the CDR3. The DNA of the CDR3 is TGTGCCAGCAGTTTTGGGACTGAAGCTTTCTTT. Translating gives CASSFGTEAFF.

The table lists this clonotype with many counts. V and J are TRBV9 and TRBJ2-5; D call uncertain. The germline V gene has CDR1 SGDLS and CDR2 YYNGEE. The V and J ends lost 4 bases and 5 bases respectively, with 15 bases between them. The CDR3 is 14 amino acids. CDR3 loop: CASSQGPAGETQYF. In DNA form, the CDR3 reads TGTGCCAGCAGCCAAGGACCCGCCGGGGAGACCCAGTACTTC.

The chain couples TRBV28 to TRBJ2-7; maybe TRBD2 (5 bases). Germline CDR1 MDHEN, CDR2 SYDVKM. CDR3 length equals 12 residues. Trimming stripped 11 bases from V and 8 bases from J, with 19 bases between. The CDR3 nucleotides read TGTGCCTCCCAAGCGGTGTGGGCCAAGCAGTACTTC. Translated: CASQAVWAKQYF.

This clonotype was recorded many times. The V and J genes are TRBV29-1 and TRBJ1-1; D is unresolved. The CDR3 has 11 residues. Between the trimmed V and J ends, which lost 4 bases and 4 bases, there was a span of 7 bases. The germline V gene has CDR1 SQVTM and CDR2 ANQGSEA. CDR3 sequence: CSVVFPTEAFF. The CDR3 DNA is TGCAGCGTTGTTTTTCCCACTGAAGCTTTCTTT.

In its sample, this clonotype was seen many times. This chain links TRBV5-8 with TRBJ1-1; the D is unclear. This CDR3 comprises 17 residues. V shed 5 bases and J shed 2 bases, with 22 bases lying between them. The V gene's germline CDR1 is SGHTS and CDR2 YDEGEE. In DNA, the CDR3 is TGTGCCAGCAGAACCCGAGCTCTAACCATCAGAAACACTGAAGCTTTCTTT. Encoded protein: CASRTRALTIRNTEAFF. Using reference TRBV5-8 and TRBJ1-1 for the parts outside the CDR3, the full variable domain is EAGVTQSPTHLIKTRGQQATLRCSPISGHTSVYWYQQALGLGLQFLLWYDEGEERNRGNFPPRFSGRQFPNYSSELNVNALELEDSALYLCASRTRALTIRNTEAFFGQGTRLTVV.

This clonotype was detected many times. The chain joins TRBV5-6 to TRBJ2-2; 8 bases are shared with TRBD1. V dropped 4 bases and J dropped 1; count of bases not matched to a gene: 6. Per germline, CDR1 SGHDT and CDR2 YYEEEE. This CDR3 is 16 amino acids long. The CDR3 DNA sequence: TGTGCCAGCAGCCTCCTCGGACAGGGGAACACCGGGGAGCTGTTTTTT. Translation: CASSLLGQGNTGELFF.

This clonotype was recorded at least ten times. The gene calls are TRBV7-2 and TRBJ2-7, with D uncertain. V lost 2 bases, J lost 4 bases, and 15 bases lay in between. Germline V gene data show CDR1 as SGHTA and CDR2 as FQGNSA. The CDR3 is 15 residues long. CDR3 loop: CASSLRSGGEYEQYF. CDR3 sequence (DNA): TGTGCCAGCAGCTTAAGGTCTGGTGGAGAGTACGAGCAGTACTTC. Looking up the rest from reference TRBV7-2 and TRBJ2-7 gives the full variable domain: GAGVSQSPSNKVTEKGKDVELRCDPISGHTALYWYRQSLGQGLEFLIYFQGNSAPDKSGLPSDRFSAERTGGSVSTLTIQRTQQEDSAVYLCASSLRSGGEYEQYFGPGTRLTVT.

In its sample, this clonotype was seen a few times. This chain uses TRBV15 with TRBJ1-1; D is perhaps TRBD1 (6 bases). CDR1 is LNHNV and CDR2 is YYDKDF in the germline V gene (reference sequence). The CDR3 is 14 residues long. V lost 2 bases and J lost 8, with 15 bases in between. The DNA of the CDR3 is TGTGCCACCAGCAGACACGAGGGGGGAAGAGAAGCTTTCTTT. This encodes CATSRHEGGREAFF.

Ten or more counts support this clonotype. This chain uses TRBV5-1 with TRBJ2-5, with 10 bases that match TRBD2. CDR1 and CDR2 from the germline V gene are SGHRS and YFSETQ. The CDR3 is 15 residues long. V was clipped by 0 bases and J by 4 bases; unmatched bases: 3. The CDR3 loop reads CASSLVPSGRETQYF. CDR3 coding DNA: TGCGCCAGCAGCTTGGTACCTAGCGGGAGAGAGACCCAGTACTTC.

This chain joins TRBV7-9 and TRBJ2-7; 9 bases are a match to TRBD1. J lost 1 base, V lost 5 bases, and 6 bases had no gene match. Per the germline V gene, CDR1 is SEHNR and CDR2 is FQNEAQ (reference sequence). This CDR3 is built from 15 residues. CDR3 amino acids: CASSPGGQGSYEQYF. Here the CDR3 DNA reads TGTGCCAGCAGCCCAGGGGGACAGGGTTCCTACGAGCAGTACTTC.

This clonotype came up many times. This sequence joins TRBV10-1 and TRBJ2-2; D is perhaps TRBD2 (6 bases). The germline V gene has CDR1 WNHNN and CDR2 SYGVQD (reference sequence). The germline V and J ends were trimmed by 3 bases and 5 bases, with 22 bases remaining between them. CDR3 length: 18 residues. CDR3 sequence: CASSDPAASGFGTGELFF. The DNA of the CDR3 is TGCGCCAGCAGTGATCCGGCCGCCAGCGGGTTCGGTACCGGGGAGCTGTTTTTT.

This clonotype came up many times. The CDR3 DNA follows: TGTGCCAGCAGCATCAGGCCTGGGCGCAGCTCCTACGAGCAGTACTTC. Protein product: CASSIRPGRSSYEQYF. V and J are TRBV7-2 and TRBJ2-7, with D hard to call. V was clipped by 5 bases and J by 0 bases, with 17 bases between them. The CDR3 extends over 16 amino acids. Germline V gene sequence: CDR1 SGHTA, CDR2 FQGNSA.

The sample holds many counts of this clonotype. V usage is TRBV28 and J usage is TRBJ2-2, with 10 positions matching TRBD1. Germline assignment: CDR1 MDHEN and CDR2 SYDVKM. J lost 5 bases, V lost 8 bases, and 5 bases had no gene match. The CDR3 covers 14 residues. CDR3: CASRRTGGTGELFF. Here the CDR3 DNA reads TGTGCCAGCCGCAGGACAGGGGGGACCGGGGAGCTGTTTTTT.

CDR3 DNA: TGTGCCAGCAGTGGGACTAGCGGGAACACCGGGGAGCTGTTTTTT. Translation: CASSGTSGNTGELFF. The rearrangement links TRBV6-4 to TRBJ2-2; 10 bases agree with TRBD2. V was clipped by 4 bases and J by 1 base; unmatched bases: 0. CDR1 and CDR2 (germline): MRHNA, SNTAGT. This CDR3 has 15 residues.

J is TRBJ1-1 and V is TRBV30; D is undetermined. Germline assignment: CDR1 GTSNPN and CDR2 SVGIG (reference sequence). The CDR3 length is 12 residues. V was cut by 3 bases and J by 4 bases, with 9 bases left in between. The CDR3 bases are TGTGCCTGGAGCGCATCGGGCACTGAAGCTTTCTTT. Residues: CAWSASGTEAFF.

This clonotype was counted at least ten times. The CDR3 here is CASSQALGAGGQGVNEQFF. CDR3 DNA: TGTGCCAGCAGCCAAGCTCTGGGAGCGGGGGGGCAAGGAGTAAATGAGCAGTTCTTC. The chain couples TRBV3-2 to TRBJ2-1; TRBD2 was called by the table and not checked on the DNA. TRBV3-2 is shown as a pseudogene. CDR3 size: 19 residues.

This clonotype has ten or more counts. The chain is built from TRBV28 and TRBJ1-1; TRBD1 agrees at 7 bases. CDR1 MDHEN and CDR2 SYDVKM come from the germline V gene. The junction had 6 bases not matched to a gene; V was cut back by 5 bases and J by 0 bases. The CDR3 contains 15 residues. Here the CDR3 DNA reads TGTGCCAGCAGTCTCCCCACAGGGGTGAACACTGAAGCTTTCTTT. Encoded protein: CASSLPTGVNTEAFF.

There are many counts of this clonotype. This sequence joins TRBV12-3 or TRBV12-4 and TRBJ2-3; 15 bases fit TRBD2. The CDR3 consists of 16 residues. Trimming removed 6 bases from V and 6 bases from J; junction bases left unmatched: 7. The CDR3 DNA is TGTGCCAGCAGGATCGGACTAGCGGGAGGGAGGGATACGCAGTATTTT. The encoded protein is CASRIGLAGGRDTQYF.

CDR3 protein: CASRGTSGAYNEQFF. The CDR3 DNA follows: TGTGCCAGCAGGGGGACTAGCGGAGCCTACAATGAGCAGTTCTTC. V gene TRBV2 combines with J gene TRBJ2-1; 11 positions agree with TRBD2. J gave up 2 bases and V 6 bases, and 3 bases lay outside the gene matches. Germline CDR1 SNHLY, CDR2 FYNNEI. The CDR3 runs to 15 residues.

The sample holds a few counts of this clonotype. The chain employs TRBV6-6 and TRBJ2-7; D gene ambiguous. Deletions cut 4 bases from V and 1 base from J, with 8 bases between. This CDR3 spans 13 amino acids. CDR1 is MNHNY, CDR2 SVGAGI, per germline (reference sequence). CDR3 residues: CASSSAGSYEQYF. The CDR3 DNA sequence: TGTGCCAGCAGTTCTGCTGGGTCCTACGAGCAGTACTTC.

This clonotype has only a few counts. This sequence joins TRBV29-1 and TRBJ1-2; D perhaps matches TRBD1 (6 bases). This CDR3 is 11 amino acids long. Looked up from germline, CDR1 is SQVTM and CDR2 is ANQGSEA. CDR3: CTGGPENRYTF. CDR3 nucleotide sequence: TGCACCGGGGGGCCGGAGAATCGCTACACCTTC.

This clonotype appeared many times. The chain recombines TRBV11-2 with TRBJ1-1; D is ambiguous. The CDR3 totals 13 residues. Germline assignment: CDR1 SGHAT and CDR2 FQNNGV. The V end was cut by 2 bases, the J end by 4 bases, with 8 bases between. The CDR3 protein is CASSLYDGTEAFF. The CDR3, as DNA: TGTGCCAGCAGCTTATACGATGGCACTGAAGCTTTCTTT.

This clonotype was counted ten times or more. The CDR3 reads CASSYDRGETEQFF. In nucleotides, the CDR3 is TGTGCCAGCAGTTATGACAGGGGGGAGACTGAGCAGTTCTTC. The chain has TRBV6-2 or TRBV6-3 and TRBJ2-1, with TRBD1 matching 9 bases. Germline CDR1 reads MNHEY; CDR2 reads SVGEGT. The V and J ends lost 3 bases and 9 bases, in that order; junction bases with no gene match: 6. This CDR3 has 14 amino acids.

The DNA for the CDR3 is TGTGCCAGGAGGGCAATGAACACTGAAGCTTTCTTT. This sequence encodes CARRAMNTEAFF. The gene calls are TRBV2 and TRBJ1-1; D not certain. The CDR3 covers 12 residues. V was pared by 9 bases and J by 0 bases, with 8 bases between. The germline gives CDR1 SNHLY, CDR2 FYNNEI.